This passage covers 10 T cell receptor beta chains from one sample sequenced in a study of blood T cell repertoires in COVID-19. TCRdb's copy holds only in-frame clones and misses some; the assay was immunoSEQ multiplex PCR. The sample carries under 250,000 clones, 75% to 85% recorded once. Sequencing used peripheral blood. These receptors all come from a man aged 45-65 years with COVID-19, enrolled during active disease.

This clone occurred once. The chain couples TRBV6-5 to TRBJ1-3; 8 nucleotides line up with TRBD1. The CDR3 sequence is 15 residues long. The V gene's germline CDR1 is MNHEY and CDR2 SVGAGI. The junction had 4 bases not matched to a gene; V was cut back by 6 bases and J by 0 bases. The CDR3 region has the DNA TGTGCCAGCAGGCCTACAGGGGGCTCTGGAAACACCATATATTTT. Its protein product is CASRPTGGSGNTIYF.

This clone was observed a handful of times. The chain has TRBV7-9 and TRBJ1-2; D is ambiguous. This CDR3 contains 11 residues. Germline V lookup: CDR1 SEHNR, CDR2 FQNEAQ (reference sequence). V lost 5 bases, J lost 3 bases, and 4 bases lay in between. The CDR3 spells CASSEDYGYTF. CDR3 DNA: TGTGCCAGCAGCGAGGACTATGGCTACACCTTC.

The chain recombines TRBV5-4 with TRBJ2-3, with 12 bases that match TRBD2. The germline V gene has CDR1 SGHNT and CDR2 YYREEE (reference sequence). V gave up 2 bases and J gave up 7 bases; unmatched junction bases: 8. This CDR3 contains 16 residues. CDR3 DNA: TGTGCCAGCAGCTTCCCTAGCGGGGGGGCCTCATATACGCAGTATTTT. Translation gives CASSFPSGGASYTQYF. Full variable domain (remainder filled in from reference TRBV5-4 and TRBJ2-3): ETGVTQSPTHLIKTRGQQVTLRCSSQSGHNTVSWYQQALGQGPQFIFQYYREEENGRGNFPPRFSGLQFPNYSSELNVNALELDDSALYLCASSFPSGGASYTQYFGPGTRLTVL.

There are a few counts of this clone. V is TRBV27 and J is TRBJ1-1; D may be TRBD1 (5 bases). Trimming cost V 3 bases and J 4 bases, with 12 bases left between them. The germline V gene has CDR1 MNHEY and CDR2 SMNVEV (reference sequence). There are 14 residues in the CDR3. The chain's CDR3 is CASSLVRGGTEAFF. CDR3 sequence (DNA): TGTGCCAGCAGTTTGGTAAGGGGTGGCACTGAAGCTTTCTTT.

The chain uses TRBV5-4 and TRBJ2-5; D ambiguous. Per germline, CDR1 SGHNT and CDR2 YYREEE (reference sequence). CDR3 size: 13 residues. Trimming cost V 1 base and J 0 bases, with 4 bases left between them. In DNA, the CDR3 is TGTGCCAGCAGCTTGCAATACCAAGAGACCCAGTACTTC. Translated: CASSLQYQETQYF.

The chain is built from TRBV3-1 (or the pseudogene TRBV3-2) and TRBJ1-3; D remains ambiguous. The CDR3 is made up of 16 amino acids. CDR1 LGHDT and CDR2 YNNKEL come from the germline V gene (reference sequence). V was cut by 1 base and J by 4 bases, with 14 bases left in between. The DNA of the CDR3 is TGTGCCAGCAGCCAAGCCGGGTTGCTGGAAGGAAACACCATATATTTT. This sequence encodes CASSQAGLLEGNTIYF.

The chain joins TRBV11-3 to TRBJ1-1; 11 nucleotides agree with TRBD1. V dropped 1 base and J dropped 6; count of bases not matched to a gene: 1. Germline CDR1 reads SGHNT; CDR2 reads YENEEA. This CDR3 comprises 14 residues. Here the CDR3 reads CASSLGGQGAEAFF. In DNA form, the CDR3 reads TGTGCCAGCAGCTTAGGGGGACAGGGGGCTGAAGCTTTCTTT. The whole variable domain, filled in from reference TRBV11-3 and TRBJ1-1, reads EAGVVQSPRYKIIEKKQPVAFWCNPISGHNTLYWYLQNLGQGPELLIRYENEEAVDDSQLPKDRFSAERLKGVDSTLKIQPAELGDSAVYLCASSLGGQGAEAFFGQGTRLTVV.

This rearrangement joins TRBV7-2 to TRBJ2-7, with 7 bases lining up with TRBD1. This CDR3 contains 15 residues. Germline-derived CDR1 and CDR2 are SGHTA and FQGNSA. With 2 bases clipped from V and 5 bases from J, the junction kept 9 bases outside the gene matches. CDR3 nucleotides: TGTGCCAGCAGCTTATGGGCAGGGGGACCCCACGAGCAGTACTTC. Translation: CASSLWAGGPHEQYF. The full variable domain, rest sourced from reference TRBV7-2 and TRBJ2-7, is GAGVSQSPSNKVTEKGKDVELRCDPISGHTALYWYRQSLGQGLEFLIYFQGNSAPDKSGLPSDRFSAERTGGSVSTLTIQRTQQEDSAVYLCASSLWAGGPHEQYFGPGTRLTVT.

CDR3 bases: TGTGCCAGCAGCTTATCCGGGACACCGAACACCGGGGAGCTGTTTTTT. It specifies CASSLSGTPNTGELFF. The rearrangement uses TRBV5-5 and TRBJ2-2, with TRBD1 as a possible D gene (6 bases). This CDR3 has 16 residues. V lost 2 bases and J lost 0, with 11 bases in between. The germline V gene has CDR1 SGHKS and CDR2 YYEKEE (reference sequence).

The chain joins TRBV29-1 to TRBJ2-1, with TRBD2 matching 7 bases. CDR1 and CDR2 (germline): SQVTM, ANQGSEA. Unmatched junction bases numbered 7, after V lost 5 bases and J lost 0 bases. The CDR3 length is 15 residues. The CDR3, as DNA: TGCAGCGTTAGGTCGGGGGGTAGCTCCTACAATGAGCAGTTCTTC. This encodes CSVRSGGSSYNEQFF.